This TCR beta chain was documented in a study of blood T cell repertoires in COVID-19. At the level of the study: Samples representing acute and convalescent COVID-19 were sourced from the United States, Italy and Spain. The analysed material was cDNA or gDNA that came from T cells, B-cell-depleted T cells, or PBMCs.

Per the authors' pipeline: Reference gene primers were amplified, and this amplification served to estimate nucleated cell counts. TCRdb's copy holds only in-frame clones and misses some; the assay was immunoSEQ multiplex PCR. The DNA gave D and trimming, while V, J and clone size come from that table. The profile shows around 18,000 clones, roughly 80% of them singletons. V lost 0 bases and J lost 5; bases outside the gene matches: 12. Per the germline V gene, CDR1 is SGHRS and CDR2 is YFSETQ. This CDR3 has 17 amino acids. This sequence joins TRBV5-1 and TRBJ2-5, with 8 bases that match TRBD1. The specimen was peripheral blood. The sequence was obtained from a man older than 75 with acute or convalescent COVID-19. CDR3 coding DNA: TGCGCCAGCAGCTTGGGAGCCGGGACAGGTGAAGGGGAGACCCAGTACTTC. Translation: CASSLGAGTGEGETQYF.